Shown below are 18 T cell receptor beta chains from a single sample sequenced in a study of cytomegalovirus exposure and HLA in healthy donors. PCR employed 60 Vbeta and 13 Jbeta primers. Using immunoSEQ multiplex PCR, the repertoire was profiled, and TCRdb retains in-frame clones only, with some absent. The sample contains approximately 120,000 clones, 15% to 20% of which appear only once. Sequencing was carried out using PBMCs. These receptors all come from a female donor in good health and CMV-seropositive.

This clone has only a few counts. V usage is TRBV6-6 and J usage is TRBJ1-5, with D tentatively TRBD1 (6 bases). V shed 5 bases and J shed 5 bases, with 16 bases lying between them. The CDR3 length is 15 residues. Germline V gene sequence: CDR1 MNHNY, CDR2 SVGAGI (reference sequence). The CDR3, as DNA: TGTGCCAGCAGTACAGACCAGGGGCCACATCAGCCCCAGCATTTT. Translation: CASSTDQGPHQPQHF.

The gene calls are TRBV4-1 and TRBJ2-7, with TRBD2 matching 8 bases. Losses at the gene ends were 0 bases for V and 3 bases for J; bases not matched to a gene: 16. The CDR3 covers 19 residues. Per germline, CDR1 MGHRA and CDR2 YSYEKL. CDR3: CASSQERVGGTRPLYEQYF. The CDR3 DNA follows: TGCGCCAGCAGCCAAGAGAGGGTCGGCGGGACTAGGCCACTCTACGAGCAGTACTTC.

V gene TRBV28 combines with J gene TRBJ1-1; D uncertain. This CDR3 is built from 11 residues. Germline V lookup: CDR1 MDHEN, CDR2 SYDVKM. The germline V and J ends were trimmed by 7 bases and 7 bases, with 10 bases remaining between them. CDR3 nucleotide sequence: TGTGCCAGCATTATCTTCGGTGAAGCTTTCTTT. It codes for CASIIFGEAFF.

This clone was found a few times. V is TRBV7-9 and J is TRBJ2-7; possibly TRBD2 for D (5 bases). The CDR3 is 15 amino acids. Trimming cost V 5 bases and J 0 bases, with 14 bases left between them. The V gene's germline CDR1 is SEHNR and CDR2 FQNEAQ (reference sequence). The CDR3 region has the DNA TGTGCCAGCAGCAATCCCGGGGATCTCTCCTACGAGCAGTACTTC. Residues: CASSNPGDLSYEQYF. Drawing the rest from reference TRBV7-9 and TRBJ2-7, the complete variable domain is DTGVSQNPRHKITKRGQNVTFRCDPISEHNRLYWYRQTLGQGPEFLTYFQNEAQLEKSRLLSDRFSAERPKGSFSTLEIQRTEQGDSAMYLCASSNPGDLSYEQYFGPGTRLTVT.

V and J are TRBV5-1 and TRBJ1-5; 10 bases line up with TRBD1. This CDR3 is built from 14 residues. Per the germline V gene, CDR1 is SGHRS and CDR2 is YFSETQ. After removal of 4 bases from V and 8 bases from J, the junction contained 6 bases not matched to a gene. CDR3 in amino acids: CASSVGQGEEPQHF. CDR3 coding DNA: TGCGCCAGCAGCGTAGGACAGGGGGAAGAGCCCCAGCATTTT.

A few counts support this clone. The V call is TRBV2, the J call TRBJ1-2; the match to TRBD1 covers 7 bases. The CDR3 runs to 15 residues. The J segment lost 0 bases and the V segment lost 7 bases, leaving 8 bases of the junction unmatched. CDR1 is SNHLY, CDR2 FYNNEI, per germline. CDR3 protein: CASNPGGKANYGYTF. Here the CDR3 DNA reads TGTGCCAGCAACCCAGGGGGAAAAGCTAACTATGGCTACACCTTC.

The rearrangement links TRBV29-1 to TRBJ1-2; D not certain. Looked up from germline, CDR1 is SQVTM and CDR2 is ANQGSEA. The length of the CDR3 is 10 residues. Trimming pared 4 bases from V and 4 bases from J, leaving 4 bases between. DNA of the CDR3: TGCAGCGTTGCCAGCTATGGCTACACCTTC. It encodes CSVASYGYTF.

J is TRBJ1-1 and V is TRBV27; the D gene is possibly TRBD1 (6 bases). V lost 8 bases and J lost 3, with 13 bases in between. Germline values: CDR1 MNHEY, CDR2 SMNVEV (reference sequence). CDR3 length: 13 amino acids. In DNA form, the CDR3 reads TGTGCCAGCGGGGAGACAGGTTACACTGAAGCTTTCTTT. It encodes CASGETGYTEAFF.

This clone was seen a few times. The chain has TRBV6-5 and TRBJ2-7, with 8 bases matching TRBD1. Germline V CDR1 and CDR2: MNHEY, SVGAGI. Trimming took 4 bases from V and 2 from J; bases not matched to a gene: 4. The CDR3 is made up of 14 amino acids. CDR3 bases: TGTGCCAGCAGTTCTGACAGGGGAACCTACGAGCAGTACTTC. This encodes CASSSDRGTYEQYF.

This chain's CDR3 is CASSSHRGTEAFF. The CDR3 DNA reads TGTGCCAGCAGCTCCCACAGGGGGACTGAAGCTTTCTTT. The rearrangement uses TRBV7-2 and TRBJ1-1; 8 bases align to TRBD1. V gave up 4 bases and J gave up 5 bases; unmatched junction bases: 3. The CDR3 sequence is 13 residues long. The germline gives CDR1 SGHTA, CDR2 FQGNSA.

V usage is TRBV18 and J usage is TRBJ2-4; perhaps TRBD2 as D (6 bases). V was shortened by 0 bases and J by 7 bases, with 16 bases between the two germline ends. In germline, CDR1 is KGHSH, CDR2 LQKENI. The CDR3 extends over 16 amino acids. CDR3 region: CASSPPGGSTGNIQYF. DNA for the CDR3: TGTGCCAGCTCACCACCGGGGGGTAGCACCGGGAACATTCAGTACTTC. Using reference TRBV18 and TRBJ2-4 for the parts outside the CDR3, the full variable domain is NAGVMQNPRHLVRRRGQEARLRCSPMKGHSHVYWYRQLPEEGLKFMVYLQKENIIDESGMPKERFSAEFPKEGPSILRIQQVVRGDSAAYFCASSPPGGSTGNIQYFGAGTRLSVL.

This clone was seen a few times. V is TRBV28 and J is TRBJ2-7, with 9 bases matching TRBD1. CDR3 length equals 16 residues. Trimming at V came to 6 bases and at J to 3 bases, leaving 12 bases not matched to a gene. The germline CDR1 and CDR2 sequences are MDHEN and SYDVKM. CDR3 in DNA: TGTGCCAGCAGGCCTCCAACAGGGGGCGTCCTCTACGAGCAGTACTTC. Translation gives CASRPPTGGVLYEQYF.

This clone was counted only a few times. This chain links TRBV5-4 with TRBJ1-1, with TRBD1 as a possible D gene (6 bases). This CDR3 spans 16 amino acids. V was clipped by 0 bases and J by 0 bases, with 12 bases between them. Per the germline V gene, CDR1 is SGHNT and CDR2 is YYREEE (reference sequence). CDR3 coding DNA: TGTGCCAGCAGCTTGGGGGGGCTCTCCATGAACACTGAAGCTTTCTTT. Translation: CASSLGGLSMNTEAFF.

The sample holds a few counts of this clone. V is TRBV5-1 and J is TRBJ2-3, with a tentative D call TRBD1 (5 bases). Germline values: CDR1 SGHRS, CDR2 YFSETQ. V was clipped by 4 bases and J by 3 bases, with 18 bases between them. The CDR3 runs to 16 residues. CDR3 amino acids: CASSIWTSRVTDTQYF. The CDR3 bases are TGCGCCAGCAGCATTTGGACAAGCCGGGTAACAGATACGCAGTATTTT. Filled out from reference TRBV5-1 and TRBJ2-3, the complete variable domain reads KAGVTQTPRYLIKTRGQQVTLSCSPISGHRSVSWYQQTPGQGLQFLFEYFSETQRNKGNFPGRFSGRQFSNSRSEMNVSTLELGDSALYLCASSIWTSRVTDTQYFGPGTRLTVL.

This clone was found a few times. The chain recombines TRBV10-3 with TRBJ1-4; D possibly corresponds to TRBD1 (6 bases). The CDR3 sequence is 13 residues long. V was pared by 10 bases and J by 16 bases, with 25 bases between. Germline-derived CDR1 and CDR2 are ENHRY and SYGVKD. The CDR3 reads CATRRDIGRVEFF. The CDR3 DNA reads TGTGCCACACGCCGGGACATAGGGCGAGTGGAGTTTTTT.

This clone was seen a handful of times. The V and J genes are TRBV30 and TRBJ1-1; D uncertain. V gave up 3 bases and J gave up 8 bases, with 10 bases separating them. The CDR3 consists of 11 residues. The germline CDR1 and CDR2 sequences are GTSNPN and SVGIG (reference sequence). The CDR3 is CAWSASREAFF. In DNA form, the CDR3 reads TGTGCCTGGAGCGCCTCCAGGGAAGCTTTCTTT.

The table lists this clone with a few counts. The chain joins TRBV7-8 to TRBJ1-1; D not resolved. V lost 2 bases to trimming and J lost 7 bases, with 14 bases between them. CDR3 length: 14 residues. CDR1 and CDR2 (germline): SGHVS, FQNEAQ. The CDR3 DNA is TGTGCCAGCAGCTTAAATGTGAGGGTAATTGAAGCTTTCTTT. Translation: CASSLNVRVIEAFF.

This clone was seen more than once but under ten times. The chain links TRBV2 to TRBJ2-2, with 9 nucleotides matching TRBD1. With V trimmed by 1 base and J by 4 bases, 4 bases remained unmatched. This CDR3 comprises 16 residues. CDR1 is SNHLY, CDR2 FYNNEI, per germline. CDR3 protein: CASSEDRGRPTGELFF. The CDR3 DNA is TGTGCCAGCAGTGAAGACAGGGGGCGCCCCACCGGGGAGCTGTTTTTT.